Presented here are 19 T cell receptor beta chains from one specimen sequenced in a study of T cells in Graves' hyperthyroidism and ophthalmopathy. TCR beta CDR3 regions were amplified from RNA. Using the HTBI primer set, a first-round RT-PCR was run on the TCR CDR3. TCRdb analysed the multiplex PCR reads with MiXCR anew, one entry per CDR3 protein. The sample includes about 150,000 distinct CDR3 sequences, 22% of them seen just once. The sequenced sample consisted of blood. The receptors here all came from a woman in her 50s with Graves' hyperthyroidism that later progressed to Graves' ophthalmopathy.

In this sample, this clonotype turned up a few times. Given a much more abundant clone one base away, this may be a read error. The chain joins TRBV20-1 to TRBJ2-1; TRBD2 matches at 13 bases. Looked up from germline, CDR1 is DFQATT and CDR2 is SNEGSKA (reference sequence). The CDR3 is made up of 17 amino acids. CDR3 DNA: TGCAGTGCTAGGGGTGATACTAGCGGGAGGGTAAACCGTGAGCAGTCCTTC. Residues: CSARGDTSGRVNREQSF.

This clonotype was seen repeatedly, ten times or more. The chain uses TRBV5-1 and TRBJ1-2, with 7 bases matching TRBD1. This CDR3 spans 14 amino acids. The trim removed 3 bases at V and 6 bases at J, leaving 8 bases unmatched. Germline V gene sequence: CDR1 SGHRS, CDR2 YFSETQ. The CDR3 DNA reads as TGCGCCAGCAGCTCCCAGGGGGAAAATGATGGCTACACCTTC. The encoded protein is CASSSQGENDGYTF.

This clonotype was found many times. The chain recombines TRBV29-1 with TRBJ2-2, with D possibly being TRBD2 (5 bases). The CDR3 totals 13 residues. Germline lookup yields CDR1 SQVTM and CDR2 ANQGSEA. The V end lost 4 bases, the J end lost 8 bases, and 14 bases lay between the germline ends. Here the CDR3 reads CSVGTSRGGELFF. The CDR3 DNA is TGCAGCGTTGGGACGTCTCGGGGTGGGGAGCTGTTTTTT.

The chain joins TRBV2 to TRBJ2-5; the match to TRBD2 covers 13 bases. Per germline, CDR1 SNHLY and CDR2 FYNNEI. V lost 4 bases and J lost 4; bases outside the gene matches: 6. The CDR3 totals 16 residues. CDR3 DNA: TGTGCCAGCAGTGTACTAGCGGGAGGGCCGCGAGAGACCCAGTACTTC. Protein product: CASSVLAGGPRETQYF.

The chain is built from TRBV27 and TRBJ1-5, with D maybe TRBD1 (5 bases). CDR1 and CDR2 from the germline V gene are MNHEY and SMNVEV (reference sequence). CDR3 length: 14 residues. V was trimmed by 3 bases and J by 5 bases, leaving 11 bases between them. CDR3 DNA: TGTGCCAGCAGTTTCCGGCAGGGACATCAGCCCCAGCATTTT. Translating gives CASSFRQGHQPQHF.

This clonotype was seen many times. V gene TRBV28 combines with J gene TRBJ2-3; D tentatively reads TRBD1 or TRBD2 (5 bases each). Germline V lookup: CDR1 MDHEN, CDR2 SYDVKM. Trimming pared 2 bases from V and 8 bases from J, leaving 14 bases between. This CDR3 is 14 amino acids long. The CDR3 DNA reads as TGTGCCAGCAGTTTAGTTTCGGGGACCACTACGCAGTATTTT. This encodes CASSLVSGTTTQYF.

This clonotype was counted ten times or more. This chain joins TRBV7-8 and TRBJ2-1, with 11 bases matching TRBD2. The germline V gene encodes CDR1 SGHVS and CDR2 FQNEAQ. The CDR3 spans 16 residues. J gave up 4 bases and V 1 base, and 3 bases lay outside the gene matches. The CDR3 DNA reads TGTGCCAGCAGCTTAGTCCGGACTAGCGGGTACAATGAGCAGTTCTTC. It translates to CASSLVRTSGYNEQFF.

This clonotype occurred a few times. The V and J genes are TRBV20-1 and TRBJ1-5; D unclear. The CDR3 has 15 amino acids. Germline V gene sequence: CDR1 DFQATT, CDR2 SNEGSKA (reference sequence). The ends were cut back, 1 base at V and 1 base at J, with 11 bases in the middle. The CDR3 bases are TGCAGTGCTAGAGTTCCAGCGGGGAGCAATCAGCCCCAGCATTTT. Translated, it gives CSARVPAGSNQPQHF.

The V gene is TRBV19, the J gene TRBJ2-5, with D possibly called TRBD1 or TRBD2 (5 bases each). V was trimmed by 3 bases and J by 5 bases, leaving 10 bases between them. CDR1 LNHDA and CDR2 SQIVND come from the germline V gene (reference sequence). The CDR3 contains 13 residues. In DNA, the CDR3 is TGTGCCAGTAGTATTAGGTGGGGGGAGACCCAGTACTTC. Translated, it gives CASSIRWGETQYF.

The table lists this clonotype with a few counts. V gene TRBV27 combines with J gene TRBJ1-3, with D possibly TRBD1 on 6 matching bases. CDR1 is MNHEY and CDR2 is SMNVEV in the germline V gene (reference sequence). Trimming removed 5 bases at V and 1 base at J, with 12 bases between. The CDR3 covers 15 residues. This CDR3 is CASSRQGLSGNTIYF. CDR3 coding DNA: TGTGCCAGCAGTCGTCAGGGGCTTTCTGGAAACACCATATATTTT.

There are many counts of this clonotype. The chain uses TRBV11-2 and TRBJ2-7; the match to TRBD1 covers 11 bases. Germline CDR1 and CDR2: SGHAT and FQNNGV. The V segment lost 0 bases and the J segment 6 bases; nucleotides outside the gene matches: 10. This CDR3 contains 17 residues. The CDR3 nucleotides read TGTGCCAGCAGCTTAGACACGTCCGGGACAGGGGGTGGCGAGCAGTACTTC. Translated, it gives CASSLDTSGTGGGEQYF. Full variable domain (rest looked up from reference TRBV11-2 and TRBJ2-7): EAGVAQSPRYKIIEKRQSVAFWCNPISGHATLYWYQQILGQGPKLLIQFQNNGVVDDSQLPKDRFSAERLKGVDSTLKIQPAKLEDSAVYLCASSLDTSGTGGGEQYFGPGTRLTVT.

This clonotype came up a few times. This chain uses TRBV4-2 with TRBJ2-1; the D is unclear. Germline CDR1 reads LGHNA; CDR2 reads YNFKEQ. V gave up 0 bases and J gave up 7 bases, with 10 bases separating them. The CDR3 is 14 amino acids. The CDR3 reads CASSQEPKDNEQFF. The CDR3, as DNA: TGTGCCAGCAGCCAAGAGCCCAAAGATAATGAGCAGTTCTTC.

J is TRBJ2-7 and V is TRBV20-1, with a weak D call TRBD1 (5 bases). The germline V and J ends were trimmed by 0 bases and 4 bases, with 10 bases remaining between them. The germline CDR1 and CDR2 sequences are DFQATT and SNEGSKA (reference sequence). This CDR3 is built from 13 residues. The CDR3: CSARDPGNYEQYF. CDR3 DNA sequence: TGCAGTGCTAGAGATCCAGGGAATTACGAGCAGTACTTC.

Worth noting for this clonotype: Since a much larger clone is just one base distant, this may be a read error. V usage is TRBV11-3 and J usage is TRBJ2-7, with TRBD2 matching over 12 bases. Looked up from germline, CDR1 is SGHNT and CDR2 is YENEEA. The CDR3 has 16 amino acids. This CDR3 is CASSRRGLAGLLERYF. DNA for the CDR3: TGTGCCAGCAGCCGCCGTGGACTAGCGGGGCTACTAGAGCGGTACTTC.

This clonotype was counted ten times or more. This rearrangement joins TRBV20-1 to TRBJ1-1; 8 nucleotides align to TRBD1. Trimming cost V 6 bases and J 2 bases; bases outside gene matches: 2. Germline V gives CDR1 DFQATT, CDR2 SNEGSKA (reference sequence). The CDR3 runs to 12 residues. CDR3 bases: TGCAGTGCCGGACAGGGCAACACTGAAGCTTTCTTT. Protein: CSAGQGNTEAFF.

This clonotype was observed many times. CDR3 nucleotide sequence: TGTGCCAGCAGTGAAGCGGTCGGGCTACCACAAGAGACCCAGTACTTC. It specifies CASSEAVGLPQETQYF. The chain carries TRBV6-1 and TRBJ2-5; D not certain. The length of the CDR3 is 16 residues. Germline CDR1 and CDR2: MNHNS and SASEGT. V was trimmed by 0 bases and J by 2 bases, leaving 13 bases between them.

This clonotype was counted ten times or more. The chain employs TRBV12-3 or TRBV12-4 and TRBJ2-7; D not resolved. The CDR3 covers 11 residues. Trimming took off 6 bases at V and 3 bases at J, with 6 bases between the two ends. The chain's CDR3 is CASSLNYEQYF. For the CDR3, the DNA is TGTGCCAGCAGCCTTAACTACGAGCAGTACTTC.

This clonotype showed up many times. The chain uses TRBV6-1 and TRBJ2-7; 7 bases match TRBD1. Per germline, CDR1 MNHNS and CDR2 SASEGT. V shed 2 bases, J shed 4 bases, and the junction held 5 bases outside the gene matches. This CDR3 region has 14 residues. The CDR3 loop is CASSELGGLYEQYF. CDR3 DNA: TGTGCCAGCAGTGAACTAGGGGGCTTATACGAGCAGTACTTC.

V gene TRBV30 combines with J gene TRBJ2-3; 7 bases match TRBD1. Germline V gives CDR1 GTSNPN, CDR2 SVGIG (reference sequence). J lost 3 bases, V lost 7 bases, and 10 bases had no gene match. The CDR3 length is 14 residues. DNA of the CDR3: TGTGCCTTATCACAGGGGCCTTGGACAGATACGCAGTATTTT. It encodes CALSQGPWTDTQYF.